This is a list of T cell receptor beta chains from one sample in a study of regulatory T cells in long-lasting Graves disease. TCRdb redid the calling of the multiplex PCR reads with MiXCR, one entry per CDR3 protein. This sample yields fewer than 650,000 distinct CDR3 sequences, of which roughly 16% are seen a single time; about 11% belongs to the top ten. The data also belong to a second study, concerning T cells in Graves' hyperthyroidism and ophthalmopathy.

Sequenced here: peripheral blood mononuclear cells (PBMCs), sampled at new diagnosis, from a patient treated with antithyroid drugs. The receptors were sampled from a man younger than 35 with Graves disease. CDR3s include the opening cysteine and the closing phenylalanine or tryptophan. A D gene is named only where the DNA matches it firmly. Clone size appears in some rows only: once, few, many, or a class for an expanded clone.

d_call: -; clone_size: few; j_call: TRBJ1-5; v_call: TRBV20-1; cdr3_nt: TGCAGTGCCGCCGGGGGGATCAATCAGCCCCAGCATTTT; cdr3_aa: CSAAGGINQPQHF
d_call: -; clone_size: few; j_call: TRBJ2-7; v_call: TRBV20-1; cdr3_nt: TGCAGTGCTTACACCGGGACGGGGCCCTACGAGCAGTACTTC; cdr3_aa: CSAYTGTGPYEQYF
d_call: -; clone_size: many; j_call: TRBJ2-4; v_call: TRBV20-1; cdr3_nt: TGCAGTGCTAGAAGGGCCTATGACTCTAACATTCAGTACTTC; cdr3_aa: CSARRAYDSNIQYF
d_call: -; clone_size: many; j_call: TRBJ2-5; v_call: TRBV3-1; cdr3_nt: TGTGCCAGCAGCCAAACTCAGCGGAGGACGGGAGAGACCCAGTACTTC; cdr3_aa: CASSQTQRRTGETQYF
d_call: -; clone_size: few; j_call: TRBJ2-5; v_call: TRBV3-1; cdr3_nt: TGTGCCAGCAGCCAAGCTACAGGGCGGCTTGAGACCCAGTACTTC; cdr3_aa: CASSQATGRLETQYF
d_call: TRBD2; clone_size: -; j_call: TRBJ2-7; v_call: TRBV27; cdr3_nt: TGTGCCAGGAGCTCTAGCGGGACCCCCTCCTACGAGCAGTACTTC; cdr3_aa: CARSSSGTPSYEQYF
d_call: TRBD2; clone_size: -; j_call: TRBJ2-2; v_call: TRBV27; cdr3_nt: TGTGCCAGCAGTACCGGGACTAGCGGGAGGATCGGGGAGCTGTTTTTT; cdr3_aa: CASSTGTSGRIGELFF
d_call: TRBD1; clone_size: few; j_call: TRBJ1-2; v_call: TRBV30; cdr3_nt: TGTGCCTGGGGTGCTTCAGGGGGGCTTCATGGCTACACCTTC; cdr3_aa: CAWGASGGLHGYTF
d_call: -; clone_size: -; j_call: TRBJ2-5; v_call: TRBV5-1; cdr3_nt: TGCGCCAGCAGCTTGTCAGGGATGGAAGAGACCCAGTACTTC; cdr3_aa: CASSLSGMEETQYF
d_call: -; clone_size: many; j_call: TRBJ1-2; v_call: TRBV30; cdr3_nt: TGTGCCTGGCAATGGGGGGCGACTGGCTACACCTTC; cdr3_aa: CAWQWGATGYTF
d_call: -; clone_size: many; j_call: TRBJ2-7; v_call: TRBV5-1; cdr3_nt: TGCGCCAGCAGCTTGGGGACAAACTCCTACGAGCAGTACTTC; cdr3_aa: CASSLGTNSYEQYF
d_call: -; clone_size: -; j_call: TRBJ1-2; v_call: TRBV7-9; cdr3_nt: TGTGCCTGCAGCTTCCGGGAAGCCCGCCTCTATGGCTACACCTTC; cdr3_aa: CACSFREARLYGYTF
d_call: TRBD2; clone_size: few; j_call: TRBJ2-3; v_call: TRBV5-1; cdr3_nt: TGCGCCAGCAGCCCCCGACCAGCGGGAGAGTTGGGCACAGATACGCAGTATTTT; cdr3_aa: CASSPRPAGELGTDTQYF
d_call: TRBD1; clone_size: few; j_call: TRBJ1-2; v_call: TRBV6-1; cdr3_nt: TGTGCCAGCAGAACTACAGGGGGACGTAACTATGGCTACACCTTC; cdr3_aa: CASRTTGGRNYGYTF
d_call: -; clone_size: few; j_call: TRBJ2-1; v_call: TRBV19; cdr3_nt: TGTGCCAGTAGTATAGTTGCCGGTCTTGAGCAGTTCTTC; cdr3_aa: CASSIVAGLEQFF
d_call: TRBD1; clone_size: -; j_call: TRBJ1-6; v_call: TRBV6-5; cdr3_nt: TGTGCCAGCAGTTACGGGGGGACAGGCAATTCACCCCTCCACTTT; cdr3_aa: CASSYGGTGNSPLHF
d_call: TRBD1; clone_size: -; j_call: TRBJ2-1; v_call: TRBV27; cdr3_nt: TGTGCCAGCATGAGGACAGGGGCCTACAATGAGCAGTTCTTC; cdr3_aa: CASMRTGAYNEQFF
d_call: TRBD1; clone_size: many; j_call: TRBJ1-1; v_call: TRBV7-2; cdr3_nt: TGTGCCAGCAGCCCACCCAGACAGGGCGGTATGAACACTGAAGCTTTCTTT; cdr3_aa: CASSPPRQGGMNTEAFF
d_call: -; clone_size: few; j_call: TRBJ2-6; v_call: TRBV12-3/TRBV12-4; cdr3_nt: TGTGCCAGCAGTTTGGATAGGGTGTCCGGGGCCAACGTCCTGACTTTC; cdr3_aa: CASSLDRVSGANVLTF
d_call: -; clone_size: -; j_call: TRBJ1-5; v_call: TRBV19; cdr3_nt: TGTGCCAGCCGATGGGGGGGCGGGAGCAATCAGCCCCAGCATTTT; cdr3_aa: CASRWGGGSNQPQHF
d_call: -; clone_size: many; j_call: TRBJ1-1; v_call: TRBV10-3; cdr3_nt: TGTGCCATCAGTGAGCTAGGGGACACTGAAGCTTTCTTT; cdr3_aa: CAISELGDTEAFF
d_call: -; clone_size: many; j_call: TRBJ2-7; v_call: TRBV12-3/TRBV12-4; cdr3_nt: TGTGCCAGCAGTTCCGCAAGCGGGCTCTACGAGCAGTACTTC; cdr3_aa: CASSSASGLYEQYF
d_call: TRBD1; clone_size: few; j_call: TRBJ1-2; v_call: TRBV7-9; cdr3_nt: TGTGCCAGCAGCTTAGGGCAGGGGGCGCCGGAGAACTATGGCTACACCTTC; cdr3_aa: CASSLGQGAPENYGYTF
d_call: TRBD2; clone_size: few; j_call: TRBJ2-1; v_call: TRBV12-5; cdr3_nt: TGTGCTAGTGGTTTGCCAGTCAAACCCGGGACTAGCGGGAGCAATGAGCAGTTCTTC; cdr3_aa: CASGLPVKPGTSGSNEQFF
d_call: TRBD2; clone_size: -; j_call: TRBJ2-2; v_call: TRBV11-3; cdr3_nt: TGTGCCAGCAGCTCCAGAAATCCCCTCGGGGGGGATATCGGGGAGCTGTTTTTT; cdr3_aa: CASSSRNPLGGDIGELFF
d_call: -; clone_size: few; j_call: TRBJ1-6; v_call: TRBV19; cdr3_nt: TGTGCCAGTAGTATCACAACTGGACAGAATTATTCACTCCTCCACTTT; cdr3_aa: CASSITTGQNYSLLHF
d_call: -; clone_size: few; j_call: TRBJ2-5; v_call: TRBV6-1; cdr3_nt: TGTGCCAGCGGGCTAGCGTGGCAAGAGACCCAGTACTTC; cdr3_aa: CASGLAWQETQYF
d_call: TRBD2; clone_size: few; j_call: TRBJ2-3; v_call: TRBV5-6; cdr3_nt: TGTGCCAGCAGCTTGGGACTAGCGGGACGCACAGATACGCAGTATTTT; cdr3_aa: CASSLGLAGRTDTQYF
d_call: TRBD2; clone_size: few; j_call: TRBJ2-1; v_call: TRBV6-2/TRBV6-3; cdr3_nt: TGTGCCAGCAAAGGGACTAGCGGGCCCAATGAGCAGTTCTTC; cdr3_aa: CASKGTSGPNEQFF
d_call: TRBD1; clone_size: many; j_call: TRBJ1-2; v_call: TRBV20-1; cdr3_nt: TGCAGTGCTAGAGATCTTCGGGACAGGGGAGCCAATGGCTACACCTTC; cdr3_aa: CSARDLRDRGANGYTF
d_call: -; clone_size: many; j_call: TRBJ2-7; v_call: TRBV7-3; cdr3_nt: TGTGCCAGCAGCTTAACAGTCCGTAGGGGTCAGGGGTCCCACGAGCAGTACTTC; cdr3_aa: CASSLTVRRGQGSHEQYF
d_call: -; clone_size: many; j_call: TRBJ1-1; v_call: TRBV7-9; cdr3_nt: TGTGCCAGCAGCTACCAAACCGGACAGATGAACACTGAAGCTTTCTTT; cdr3_aa: CASSYQTGQMNTEAFF
d_call: TRBD2; clone_size: many; j_call: TRBJ2-7; v_call: TRBV20-1; cdr3_nt: TGCAGTGCTAGAGATAAACCGGGACTAAGCTCCTACGAGCAGTACTTC; cdr3_aa: CSARDKPGLSSYEQYF
d_call: TRBD2; clone_size: -; j_call: TRBJ2-2; v_call: TRBV20-1; cdr3_nt: TGCAGTGCTAGGCCAGCGGGAGAAAACACCGGGGAGCTGTTTTTT; cdr3_aa: CSARPAGENTGELFF
d_call: TRBD2; clone_size: -; j_call: TRBJ2-1; v_call: TRBV7-2; cdr3_nt: TGTGCCAGCAGCTCACCCGGACTAGCGGGAATTGAGCAGTTCTTC; cdr3_aa: CASSSPGLAGIEQFF
d_call: TRBD2; clone_size: many; j_call: TRBJ2-3; v_call: TRBV9; cdr3_nt: TGTGCCAGCACGAGGAGCGGGGCTAGCACAGATACGCAGTATTTT; cdr3_aa: CASTRSGASTDTQYF
d_call: TRBD1; clone_size: many; j_call: TRBJ2-2; v_call: TRBV14; cdr3_nt: TGTGCCAGCAGCCAAGAAAGCAGGGGGCTCTACACCGGGGAGCTGTTTTTT; cdr3_aa: CASSQESRGLYTGELFF
d_call: TRBD1; clone_size: many; j_call: TRBJ1-1; v_call: TRBV20-1; cdr3_nt: TGCAGTGCGCGACCGGGACAGGGGACCACTGAAGCTTTCTTT; cdr3_aa: CSARPGQGTTEAFF